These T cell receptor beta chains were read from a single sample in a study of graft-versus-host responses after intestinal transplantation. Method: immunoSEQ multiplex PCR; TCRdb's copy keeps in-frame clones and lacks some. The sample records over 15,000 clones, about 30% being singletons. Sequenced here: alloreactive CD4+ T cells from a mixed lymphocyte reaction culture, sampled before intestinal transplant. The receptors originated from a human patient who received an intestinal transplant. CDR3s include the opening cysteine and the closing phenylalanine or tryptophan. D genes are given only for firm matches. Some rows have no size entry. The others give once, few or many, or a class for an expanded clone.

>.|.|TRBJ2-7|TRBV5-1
TGCGCCAGCAGCTTGGAAAAACAGGGTAACGAGCAGTACTTC
CASSLEKQGNEQYF
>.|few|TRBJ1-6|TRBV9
TGTGCCAGCAGCGTAGACAGCTCCTATAATTCACCCCTCCACTTT
CASSVDSSYNSPLHF
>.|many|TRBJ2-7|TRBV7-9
TGTGCCAGCAGCCCAGGTGCTGGAGGGCAGTACTTC
CASSPGAGGQYF
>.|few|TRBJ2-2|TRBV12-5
TGTGCTAGTGGCCCTACCAGGGCCCTACCGAACACCGGGGAGCTGTTTTTT
CASGPTRALPNTGELFF
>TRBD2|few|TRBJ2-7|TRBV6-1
TGTGCCACCAACCCACGGACTAGCGGGGGCAACGAGCAGTACTTC
CATNPRTSGGNEQYF
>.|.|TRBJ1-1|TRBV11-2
TGTGCCAGCAGTCGCCAGCGTCCCCCAGCCCGGGCTTTCTTT
CASSRQRPPARAFF
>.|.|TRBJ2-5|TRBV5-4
TGTGCCAGCAGCTTTCCGGGGGCGGTGGAGACCCAGTACTTC
CASSFPGAVETQYF
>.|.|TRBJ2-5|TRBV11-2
TGTGCCAGCAGCGGTTTTACGGAGACCCAGTACTTC
CASSGFTETQYF
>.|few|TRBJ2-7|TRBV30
TGTGCCTGGGGGGACCGACTTAGGGAGCAGTACTTC
CAWGDRLREQYF
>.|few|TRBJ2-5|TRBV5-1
TGCGCCAGCAGCTTGGCCCGGCCGCGACAAGAGACCCAGTACTTC
CASSLARPRQETQYF